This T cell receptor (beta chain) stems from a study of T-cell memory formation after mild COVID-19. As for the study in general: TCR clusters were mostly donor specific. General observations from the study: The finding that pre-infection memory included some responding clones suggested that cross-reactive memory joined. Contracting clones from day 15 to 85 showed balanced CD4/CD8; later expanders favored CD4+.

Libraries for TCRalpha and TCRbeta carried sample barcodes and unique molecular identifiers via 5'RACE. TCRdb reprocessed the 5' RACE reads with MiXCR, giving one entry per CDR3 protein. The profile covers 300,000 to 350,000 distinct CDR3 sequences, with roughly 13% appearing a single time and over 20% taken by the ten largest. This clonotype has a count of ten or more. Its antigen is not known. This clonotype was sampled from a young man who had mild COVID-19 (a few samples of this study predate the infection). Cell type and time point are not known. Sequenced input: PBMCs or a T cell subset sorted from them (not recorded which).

The CDR3 sequence is CASRGLADTGELFF. CDR3 bases: TGTGCCAGCAGGGGACTAGCGGACACCGGGGAGCTGTTTTTT. The V call is TRBV2, the J call TRBJ2-2; 11 nucleotides line up with TRBD2. Germline CDR1 and CDR2: SNHLY and FYNNEI. J lost 3 bases, V lost 6 bases, and 0 bases had no gene match. The CDR3 is 14 residues long.